A single sample gave rise to the 23 T cell receptor beta chains below, sequenced in a study of blood T cell repertoires in COVID-19. Clones were read by immunoSEQ multiplex PCR, and TCRdb kept only the in-frame ones, dropping some. The sample includes about 180,000 clones, about 80% of them seen just once. Sample: PBMCs or T cells enriched from blood (not recorded which). These TCRs come from a man between 60 and 70 years old who had been exposed to COVID-19.

The rearrangement joins TRBV21-1 to TRBJ1-1. TRBV21-1 is tagged as a pseudogene. CDR3 length: 14 amino acids. CDR3 protein: CASSTRELNTEAFF. In DNA, the CDR3 is TGTGCCAGCAGCACGCGGGAGCTGAACACTGAAGCTTTCTTT.

The chain carries TRBV2 and TRBJ1-2; D is perhaps TRBD1 (5 bases). CDR1 is SNHLY and CDR2 is FYNNEI in the germline V gene. V lost 7 bases and J lost 3, with 12 bases in between. The CDR3 extends over 13 amino acids. CDR3 bases: TGTGCCAGCAACAACGACAGAGACTATGGCTACACCTTC. This sequence encodes CASNNDRDYGYTF.

The chain recombines TRBV7-2 with TRBJ2-1; 10 bases match TRBD1. J lost 9 bases, V lost 6 bases, and 5 bases had no gene match. The CDR3 totals 13 residues. Germline CDR1 is SGHTA and CDR2 is FQGNSA. Here the CDR3 DNA reads TGTGCCAGCAGAAGGGACAGGGGTAGTGAGCAGTTCTTC. Translated: CASRRDRGSEQFF. The whole variable domain, filled in from reference TRBV7-2 and TRBJ2-1, reads GAGVSQSPSNKVTEKGKDVELRCDPISGHTALYWYRQSLGQGLEFLIYFQGNSAPDKSGLPSDRFSAERTGGSVSTLTIQRTQQEDSAVYLCASRRDRGSEQFFGPGTRLTVL.

J is TRBJ1-4 and V is TRBV7-9; the match to TRBD1 covers 7 bases. V lost 1 base, J lost 3 bases, and 2 bases stayed unmatched. Germline CDR1 reads SEHNR; CDR2 reads FQNEAQ (reference sequence). The CDR3 extends over 15 amino acids. The DNA for the CDR3 is TGTGCCAGCAGCTTAGGGACAGGATCTAATGAAAAACTGTTTTTT. Protein sequence: CASSLGTGSNEKLFF.

Only one count was recorded for this clone. The gene calls are TRBV25-1 and TRBJ1-6; 10 bases agree with TRBD1. Unmatched junction bases numbered 10, after V lost 6 bases and J lost 8 bases. The germline V gene encodes CDR1 MGHDK and CDR2 SYGVNS. CDR3 length: 16 amino acids. The CDR3: CASSPDHGTGDSPLHF. The CDR3, as DNA: TGTGCCAGCAGCCCGGATCATGGGACAGGGGATTCACCCCTCCACTTT.

The chain employs TRBV18 and TRBJ2-5; TRBD1 might be the D (6 bases). Germline CDR1 reads KGHSH; CDR2 reads LQKENI. With 3 bases removed from V and 2 bases from J, the gap between germline ends came to 7 bases. The CDR3 length is 13 residues. CDR3 bases: TGTGCCAGCTCACCGGACAGACAAGAGACCCAGTACTTC. Its protein product is CASSPDRQETQYF.

This chain connects TRBV5-1 to TRBJ2-4; 7 bases are a match to TRBD2. The germline V gene has CDR1 SGHRS and CDR2 YFSETQ. The length of the CDR3 is 20 residues. Trimming took 1 base from V and 0 from J; bases not matched to a gene: 16. This CDR3 reads CASSLQLAASGSLAKNIQYF. CDR3 nucleotides: TGCGCCAGCAGCTTGCAGCTAGCGGCTAGCGGTTCCCTAGCCAAAAACATTCAGTACTTC.

V and J are TRBV11-2 and TRBJ2-7; D may be TRBD1 (6 bases). The germline V gene has CDR1 SGHAT and CDR2 FQNNGV. Deletions cut 5 bases from V and 3 bases from J, with 11 bases between. CDR3 length equals 13 residues. This chain's CDR3 is CASSRTAYYEQYF. The CDR3 coding sequence is TGTGCCAGCAGCCGGACAGCCTACTACGAGCAGTACTTC. Based on the CDR3 plus reference TRBV11-2 and TRBJ2-7, the full variable domain is EAGVAQSPRYKIIEKRQSVAFWCNPISGHATLYWYQQILGQGPKLLIQFQNNGVVDDSQLPKDRFSAERLKGVDSTLKIQPAKLEDSAVYLCASSRTAYYEQYFGPGTRLTVT.

This chain uses TRBV11-3 with TRBJ2-1; TRBD2 aligns across 10 bases. Germline CDR1 is SGHNT and CDR2 is YENEEA. The CDR3 runs to 19 residues. V shed 0 bases, J shed 4 bases, and the junction held 12 bases outside the gene matches. The CDR3 protein is CASSLDIRSAGGRYNEQFF. The CDR3 DNA follows: TGTGCCAGCAGCTTAGATATCAGATCAGCGGGAGGGCGATACAATGAGCAGTTCTTC.

The J gene is TRBJ2-1, the V gene TRBV7-3; TRBD2 matches at 8 bases. The trim removed 5 bases at V and 9 bases at J, leaving 12 bases unmatched. Germline V gene data show CDR1 as SGHTA and CDR2 as FQGTGA. The CDR3 has 15 amino acids. CDR3 DNA sequence: TGTGCCAGCAGCGTCACAGCGGGAGCGGCGGTTGAGCAGTTCTTC. It yields the protein CASSVTAGAAVEQFF.

The gene calls are TRBV9 and TRBJ2-7; 9 bases match TRBD2. V shed 7 bases, J shed 0 bases, and the junction held 11 bases outside the gene matches. The length of the CDR3 is 16 residues. The germline CDR1 and CDR2 sequences are SGDLS and YYNGEE. CDR3 nucleotide sequence: TGTGCCAGCGGATCCCCAGCTAGCGGGGTCTCCTACGAGCAGTACTTC. It is translated as CASGSPASGVSYEQYF. The full variable domain, rest sourced from reference TRBV9 and TRBJ2-7, is DSGVTQTPKHLITATGQRVTLRCSPRSGDLSVYWYQQSLDQGLQFLIQYYNGEERAKGNILERFSAQQFPDLHSELNLSSLELGDSALYFCASGSPASGVSYEQYFGPGTRLTVT.

This CDR3 reads CASDPGPWGRDQPQHF. The DNA for the CDR3 is TGTGCCAGCGACCCGGGTCCCTGGGGGCGCGACCAGCCCCAGCATTTT. The chain links TRBV7-2 to TRBJ1-5, with D perhaps TRBD1 (6 bases). Germline V gene data show CDR1 as SGHTA and CDR2 as FQGNSA. The CDR3 contains 16 residues. V was trimmed by 8 bases and J by 7 bases, leaving 24 bases between them.

This chain links TRBV28 with TRBJ2-7; D possibly corresponds to TRBD2 (6 bases). Looked up from germline, CDR1 is MDHEN and CDR2 is SYDVKM. V dropped 6 bases and J dropped 2 bases, with 11 bases sitting between them. CDR3 length: 13 amino acids. This chain's CDR3 is CASSHGLPYEQYF. The CDR3 bases are TGTGCCAGCAGCCACGGACTACCCTACGAGCAGTACTTC.

This chain joins TRBV7-6 and TRBJ2-7; 8 nucleotides align to TRBD2. The V gene's germline CDR1 is SGHVS and CDR2 FNYEAQ. Trimming cost V 1 base and J 6 bases; bases outside gene matches: 8. The CDR3 is 15 residues long. CDR3 in DNA: TGTGCCAGCAGCTTAGGCACAGCGGGAGTGGGCGAGCAGTACTTC. Protein: CASSLGTAGVGEQYF.

This clone was seen just once. The chain's CDR3 is CATLPVGLLAGGNNEQFF. For the CDR3, the DNA is TGTGCCACCCTACCAGTCGGGTTGCTAGCGGGAGGGAACAATGAGCAGTTCTTC. This sequence joins TRBV19 and TRBJ2-1, with TRBD2 matching over 12 bases. The J segment lost 5 bases and the V segment lost 10 bases, leaving 18 bases of the junction unmatched. The CDR3 loop spans 18 amino acids. CDR1 is LNHDA and CDR2 is SQIVND in the germline V gene (reference sequence).

This CDR3 is CSVRQPGTPEQYF. The CDR3 DNA reads TGCAGCGTTCGACAACCAGGGACTCCCGAGCAGTACTTC. The chain links TRBV29-1 to TRBJ2-7; possible D gene TRBD2, 6 bases. With 5 bases removed from V and 6 bases from J, the gap between germline ends came to 17 bases. The CDR3 is 13 residues long. CDR1 is SQVTM and CDR2 is ANQGSEA in the germline V gene.

The rearrangement uses TRBV30 and TRBJ2-7; 7 bases map to TRBD2. Trimming cost V 5 bases and J 7 bases; bases outside gene matches: 11. The length of the CDR3 is 13 residues. The V gene's germline CDR1 is GTSNPN and CDR2 SVGIG (reference sequence). The CDR3, as DNA: TGTGCCTGGGCCGCGGTCAGGGAGGGTGAGCAGTACTTC. Translated, it gives CAWAAVREGEQYF.

The chain is built from TRBV19 and TRBJ2-2, with TRBD2 identical over 7 bases. J gave up 6 bases and V 4 bases, and 11 bases lay outside the gene matches. Germline CDR1 and CDR2: LNHDA and SQIVND (reference sequence). The CDR3 is 16 residues long. The CDR3 region has the DNA TGTGCCAGTAGTAGGGCGGGAGCTAGGGCACCCGGGGAGCTGTTTTTT. Amino acids: CASSRAGARAPGELFF. Looking up the rest from reference TRBV19 and TRBJ2-2 gives the full variable domain: DGGITQSPKYLFRKEGQNVTLSCEQNLNHDAMYWYRQDPGQGLRLIYYSQIVNDFQKGDIAEGYSVSREKKESFPLTVTSAQKNPTAFYLCASSRAGARAPGELFFGEGSRLTVL.

The chain combines TRBV19 with TRBJ2-1; no reliable D call. V was clipped by 2 bases and J by 4 bases, with 3 bases between them. The CDR3 has 12 amino acids. The V gene's germline CDR1 is LNHDA and CDR2 SQIVND (reference sequence). For the CDR3, the DNA is TGTGCCAGTAGTATACTGTACAATGAGCAGTTCTTC. It specifies CASSILYNEQFF.

As to this clone: Other DNA variants within this sample encode the same CDR3. V is TRBV7-2 and J is TRBJ1-4; 7 bases align to TRBD1. In germline, CDR1 is SGHTA, CDR2 FQGNSA. Trimming at V came to 4 bases and at J to 2 bases, leaving 4 bases not matched to a gene. This CDR3 is 15 amino acids long. CDR3 DNA sequence: TGTGCCAGCAGCTCTGCGGGACAGACTAATGAAAAACTGTTTTTT. It specifies CASSSAGQTNEKLFF.

This chain joins TRBV11-2 and TRBJ2-5; the match to TRBD2 covers 12 bases. The V segment lost 5 bases and the J segment 2 bases; nucleotides outside the gene matches: 6. CDR1 SGHAT and CDR2 FQNNGV come from the germline V gene. CDR3 length equals 16 residues. The CDR3 DNA reads TGTGCCAGCAGCCGGGGGACTAGCGGGCTTCAAGAGACCCAGTACTTC. It specifies CASSRGTSGLQETQYF.

This rearrangement joins TRBV15 to TRBJ2-1; 13 bases fit TRBD2. Losses at the gene ends were 5 bases for V and 8 bases for J; bases not matched to a gene: 9. CDR1 LNHNV and CDR2 YYDKDF come from the germline V gene (reference sequence). This CDR3 is 16 amino acids long. CDR3 DNA sequence: TGTGCCACCAGCCGGGGAGGGACTAGCGGGATGGATGAGCAGTTCTTC. Protein: CATSRGGTSGMDEQFF.

The sample holds one count of this clone. This sequence joins TRBV6-5 and TRBJ1-1, with no clear D. Germline CDR1 MNHEY, CDR2 SVGAGI. The CDR3 loop spans 12 amino acids. The V gene lost 6 bases and the J gene lost 1 base, with 6 bases spanning the gap. The CDR3 reads CASSGWNTEAFF. The CDR3 DNA sequence: TGTGCCAGCAGCGGTTGGAACACTGAAGCTTTCTTT.